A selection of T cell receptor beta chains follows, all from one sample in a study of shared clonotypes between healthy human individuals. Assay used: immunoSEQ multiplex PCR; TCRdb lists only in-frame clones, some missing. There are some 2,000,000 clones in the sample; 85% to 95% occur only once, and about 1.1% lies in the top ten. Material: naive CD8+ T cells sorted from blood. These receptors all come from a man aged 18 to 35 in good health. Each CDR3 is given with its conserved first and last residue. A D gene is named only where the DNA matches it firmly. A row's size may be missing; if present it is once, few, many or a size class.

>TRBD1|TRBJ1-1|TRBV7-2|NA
TGTGCCAGCAGCCCAAGCTTAGGGTACCAGGGGGATAACACTGAAGCTTTCTTT
CASSPSLGYQGDNTEAFF
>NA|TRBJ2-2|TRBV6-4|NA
TGTGCCAGCAGTGACTCCCCGGGGTCGGGCGGGGAGCTGTTTTTT
CASSDSPGSGGELFF
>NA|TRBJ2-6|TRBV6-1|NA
TGTGCCAGCAGTGAATTTCACTCTGGGGCCAACGTCCTGACTTTC
CASSEFHSGANVLTF
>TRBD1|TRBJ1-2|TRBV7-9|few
TGTGCCAGCAGCTTAGCACAGGGGAATAACTATGGCTACACCTTC
CASSLAQGNNYGYTF
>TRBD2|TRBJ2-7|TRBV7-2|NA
TGTGCCAGCAGCTGGGTGAACAGCGGGAGTTCCGAGCAGTACTTC
CASSWVNSGSSEQYF
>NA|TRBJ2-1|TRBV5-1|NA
TGCGCCAGCAGCTTGGAAAGGGGGTTTAATGAGCAGTTCTTC
CASSLERGFNEQFF
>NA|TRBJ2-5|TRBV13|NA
TGTGCCAGCAGCTTAGGTGCTTTTCAAGAGACCCAGTACTTC
CASSLGAFQETQYF
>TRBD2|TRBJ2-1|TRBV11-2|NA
TGTGCCAGCAGCTCAGGTAGCGGGATAACTTGGTACAATGAGCAGTTCTTC
CASSSGSGITWYNEQFF
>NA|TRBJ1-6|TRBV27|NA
TGTGCCAGCAGTTTATCGGACAATTCACCCCTCCACTTT
CASSLSDNSPLHF
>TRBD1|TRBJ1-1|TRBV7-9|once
TGTGCCAGCAGCTCCGGACAGGAGAACACTGAAGCTTTCTTT
CASSSGQENTEAFF
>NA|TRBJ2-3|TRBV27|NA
TGTGCCAGCAGTACGACCATCACAGATACGCAGTATTTT
CASSTTITDTQYF
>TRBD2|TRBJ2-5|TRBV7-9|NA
TGTGCCAGCAGCCCCGGACTAGCGGAGAACCAAGAGACCCAGTACTTC
CASSPGLAENQETQYF
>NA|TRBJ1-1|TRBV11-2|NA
TGTGCCAGCAGCTTAGGACCGGGAAGGACTGAAGCTTTCTTT
CASSLGPGRTEAFF
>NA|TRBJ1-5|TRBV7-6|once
TGTGCCAGCAGCTTATCGGGGGGGGGCAATCAGCCCCAGCATTTT
CASSLSGGGNQPQHF
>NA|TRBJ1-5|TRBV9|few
TGTGCCAGCAGCGTGGGCGGACTGAGTAATCAGCCCCAGCATTTT
CASSVGGLSNQPQHF
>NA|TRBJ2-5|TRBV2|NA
TGTGCCAGCACTGCGGTAAAACAAGAGACCCAGTACTTC
CASTAVKQETQYF
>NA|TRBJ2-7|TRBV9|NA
TGTGCCAGCAGCTCTTCTATCTACGGTTCCGAGCAGTACTTC
CASSSSIYGSEQYF
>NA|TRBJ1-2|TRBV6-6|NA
TGTGCCAGCAGTTACTCTGAATTTGGAGTGTATGGCTACACCTTC
CASSYSEFGVYGYTF
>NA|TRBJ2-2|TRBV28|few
TGTGCCAGCAGGTTACAGGGGAACACCGGGGAGCTGTTTTTT
CASRLQGNTGELFF
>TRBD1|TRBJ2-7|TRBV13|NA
TGTGCCAGCAGCCTCCGGACAGGGGAGGGCGAGCAGTACTTC
CASSLRTGEGEQYF
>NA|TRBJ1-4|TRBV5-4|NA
TGTGCCAGCAGCATCGATGAAAAACTGTTTTTT
CASSIDEKLFF
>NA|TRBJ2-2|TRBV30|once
TGTGCCTGGAGTGGATTGGCGGGATCCGAGGCCGGGGAGCTGTTTTTT
CAWSGLAGSEAGELFF
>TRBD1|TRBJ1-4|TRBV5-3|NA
TGTGCCAGAAGGCGGGGACAGGATGAAAAACTGTTTTTT
CARRRGQDEKLFF
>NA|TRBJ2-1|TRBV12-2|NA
TGTGCAAGTCGCTTAGGAATCCCCTCGACAGGGGATGAGCAGTTCTTC
CASRLGIPSTGDEQFF
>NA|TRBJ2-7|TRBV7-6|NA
TGTGCCAGCAGCTTAGACAATTCTGACTCCTACGAGCAGTACTTC
CASSLDNSDSYEQYF
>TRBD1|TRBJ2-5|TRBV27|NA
TGTGCCAGCAGTCCAGCCCCTCCCGGGACAGAGTACCAAGAGACCCAGTACTTC
CASSPAPPGTEYQETQYF
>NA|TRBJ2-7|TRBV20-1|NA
TGCAGTGCTAACGACACCCCTGAGCAGTACTTC
CSANDTPEQYF
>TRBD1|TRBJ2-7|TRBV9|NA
TGTGCCAGCAGCAGATGGGGACAGGGGGACTACGAGCAGTACTTC
CASSRWGQGDYEQYF